These 4 T cell receptor beta chains were all obtained from the same sample, sequenced in a study of graft-versus-host responses after intestinal transplantation. Libraries were prepared by immunoSEQ multiplex PCR; TCRdb keeps only in-frame clonotypes and omits some of them. The data hold tens of thousands of clones, with roughly 93% observed a single time. No antigens are known for them. The input for sequencing was unstimulated CD4+ T cells sorted from spleen or lymph node cells, taken before transplant. Every receptor here comes from a human donor who was the organ donor for an intestinal transplant.

The rearrangement uses TRBV7-6 and TRBJ2-3; 8 bases fit TRBD1. Trimming cost V 5 bases and J 2 bases; bases outside gene matches: 9. This CDR3 has 16 residues. CDR1 is SGHVS and CDR2 is FNYEAQ in the germline V gene. The CDR3 bases are TGTGCCAGCAGCCGTCGTGGACAGGGTTACACAGATACGCAGTATTTT. Protein: CASSRRGQGYTDTQYF.

This clone appeared once. The V call is TRBV6-6, the J call TRBJ1-1; D remains ambiguous. Germline loops: CDR1 MNHNY, CDR2 SVGAGI (reference sequence). This CDR3 region has 11 residues. V was trimmed by 2 bases and J by 4 bases, leaving 2 bases between them. The CDR3 protein is CASSYGTEAFF. CDR3 nucleotides: TGTGCCAGCAGTTACGGCACTGAAGCTTTCTTT.

The CDR3 sequence: CASSFRVGQPQHF. CDR3 nucleotides: TGTGCCAGCAGCTTCAGGGTTGGTCAGCCCCAGCATTTT. The chain combines TRBV7-2 with TRBJ1-5; tentatively, D is TRBD1 (5 bases). There are 13 residues in the CDR3. Trimming removed 3 bases at V and 6 bases at J, with 9 bases between. Germline-derived CDR1 and CDR2 are SGHTA and FQGNSA.

CDR3 sequence: CASSPYEGGGTGELFF. In DNA, the CDR3 is TGTGCCAGCAGCCCTTACGAAGGCGGTGGGACCGGGGAGCTGTTTTTT. The chain employs TRBV7-3 and TRBJ2-2; D not certain. Germline lookup yields CDR1 SGHTA and CDR2 FQGTGA. The length of the CDR3 is 16 residues. V was shortened by 5 bases and J by 5 bases, with 18 bases between the two germline ends. Using reference TRBV7-3 and TRBJ2-2 for the parts outside the CDR3, the full variable domain is GAGVSQTPSNKVTEKGKYVELRCDPISGHTALYWYRQSLGQGPEFLIYFQGTGAADDSGLPNDRFFAVRPEGSVSTLKIQRTERGDSAVYLCASSPYEGGGTGELFFGEGSRLTVL.